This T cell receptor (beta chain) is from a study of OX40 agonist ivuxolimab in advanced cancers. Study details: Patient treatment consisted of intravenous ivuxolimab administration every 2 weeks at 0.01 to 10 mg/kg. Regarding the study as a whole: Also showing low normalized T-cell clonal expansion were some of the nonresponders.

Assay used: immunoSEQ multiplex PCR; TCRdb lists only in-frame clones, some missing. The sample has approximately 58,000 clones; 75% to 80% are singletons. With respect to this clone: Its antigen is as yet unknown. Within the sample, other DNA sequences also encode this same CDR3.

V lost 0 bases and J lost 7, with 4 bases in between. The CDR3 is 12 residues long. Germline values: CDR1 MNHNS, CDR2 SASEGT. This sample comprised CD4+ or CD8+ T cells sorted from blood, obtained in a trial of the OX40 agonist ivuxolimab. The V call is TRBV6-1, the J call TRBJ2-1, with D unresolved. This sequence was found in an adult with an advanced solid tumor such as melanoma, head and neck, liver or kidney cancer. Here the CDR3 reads CASSEAVNEQFF. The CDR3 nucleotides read TGTGCCAGCAGTGAAGCCGTAAATGAGCAGTTCTTC.